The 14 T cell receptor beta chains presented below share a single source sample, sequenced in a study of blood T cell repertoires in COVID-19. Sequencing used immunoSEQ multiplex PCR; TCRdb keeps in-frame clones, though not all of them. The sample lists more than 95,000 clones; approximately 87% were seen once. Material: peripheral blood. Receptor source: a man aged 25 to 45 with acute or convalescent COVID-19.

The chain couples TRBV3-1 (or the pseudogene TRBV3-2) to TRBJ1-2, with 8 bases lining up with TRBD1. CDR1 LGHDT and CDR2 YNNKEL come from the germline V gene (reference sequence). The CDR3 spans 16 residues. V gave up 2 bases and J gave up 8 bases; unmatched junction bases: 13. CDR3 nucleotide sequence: TGTGCCAGCAGCCAACTAAGGGCAGGGGGCCTACTAGGCTACACCTTC. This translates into CASSQLRAGGLLGYTF.

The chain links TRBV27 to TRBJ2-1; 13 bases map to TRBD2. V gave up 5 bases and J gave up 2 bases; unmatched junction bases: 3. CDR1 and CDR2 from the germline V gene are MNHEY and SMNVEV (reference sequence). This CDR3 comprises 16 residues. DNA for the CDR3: TGTGCCAGCAGTGCCGGGACTAGCGGGGCCTACAATGAGCAGTTCTTC. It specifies CASSAGTSGAYNEQFF.

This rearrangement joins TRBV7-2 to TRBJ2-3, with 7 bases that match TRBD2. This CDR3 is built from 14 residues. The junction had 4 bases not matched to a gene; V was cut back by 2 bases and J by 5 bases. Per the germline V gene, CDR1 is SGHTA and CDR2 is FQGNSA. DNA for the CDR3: TGTGCCAGCAGCTTATTCGGGGGGATAGATACGCAGTATTTT. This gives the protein CASSLFGGIDTQYF.

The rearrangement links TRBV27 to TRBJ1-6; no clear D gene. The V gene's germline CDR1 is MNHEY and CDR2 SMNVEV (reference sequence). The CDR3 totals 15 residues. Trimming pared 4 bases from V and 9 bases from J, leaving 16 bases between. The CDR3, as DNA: TGTGCCAGCAGTTCCAGTCCAAATCGAGGTTCACCCCTCCACTTT. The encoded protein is CASSSSPNRGSPLHF.

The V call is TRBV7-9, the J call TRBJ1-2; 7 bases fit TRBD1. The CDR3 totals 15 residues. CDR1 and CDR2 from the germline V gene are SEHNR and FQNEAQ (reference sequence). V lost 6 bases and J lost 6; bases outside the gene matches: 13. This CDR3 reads CASSHTTTGVHGYTF. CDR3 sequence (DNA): TGTGCCAGCAGTCATACCACTACAGGGGTGCATGGCTACACCTTC.

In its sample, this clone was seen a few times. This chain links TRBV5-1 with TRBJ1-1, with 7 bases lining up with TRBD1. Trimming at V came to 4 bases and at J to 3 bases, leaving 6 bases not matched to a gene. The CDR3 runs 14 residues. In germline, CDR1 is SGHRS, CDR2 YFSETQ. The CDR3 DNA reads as TGCGCCAGCAGCCCGGGACAGTTCGACACTGAAGCTTTCTTT. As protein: CASSPGQFDTEAFF.

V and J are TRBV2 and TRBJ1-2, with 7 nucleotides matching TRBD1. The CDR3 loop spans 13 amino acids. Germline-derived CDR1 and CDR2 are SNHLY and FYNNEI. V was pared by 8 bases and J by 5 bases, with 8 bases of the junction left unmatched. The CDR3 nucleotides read TGTGCCAGCCGACAGGGAGCTCCATATGGCTACACCTTC. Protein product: CASRQGAPYGYTF.

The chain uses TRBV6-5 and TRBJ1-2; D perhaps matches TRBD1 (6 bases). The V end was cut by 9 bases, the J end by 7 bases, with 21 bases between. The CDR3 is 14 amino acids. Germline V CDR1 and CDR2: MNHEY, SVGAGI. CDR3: CASKEAGGAVGYTF. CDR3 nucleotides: TGTGCCAGTAAGGAAGCTGGGGGGGCGGTTGGCTACACCTTC.

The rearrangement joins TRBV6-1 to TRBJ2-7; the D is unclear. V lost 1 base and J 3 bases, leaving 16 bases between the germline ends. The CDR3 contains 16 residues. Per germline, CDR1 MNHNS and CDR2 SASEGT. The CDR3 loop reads CASSEGSWIRGYEQYF. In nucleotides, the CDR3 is TGTGCCAGCAGTGAAGGGAGTTGGATCAGAGGCTACGAGCAGTACTTC.

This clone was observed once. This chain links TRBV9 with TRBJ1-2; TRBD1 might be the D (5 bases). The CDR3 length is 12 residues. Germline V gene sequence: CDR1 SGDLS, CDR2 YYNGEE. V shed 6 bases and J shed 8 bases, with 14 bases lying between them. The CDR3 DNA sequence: TGTGCCAGCATGTCAGGGTTAAGGGGCTACACCTTC. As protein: CASMSGLRGYTF.

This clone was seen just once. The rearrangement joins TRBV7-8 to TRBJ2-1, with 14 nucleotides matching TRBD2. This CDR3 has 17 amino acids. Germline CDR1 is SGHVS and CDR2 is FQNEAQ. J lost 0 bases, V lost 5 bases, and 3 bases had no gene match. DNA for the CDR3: TGTGCCAGCAGCCCGGGGACTAGCGGGAGCTCCTACAATGAGCAGTTCTTC. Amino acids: CASSPGTSGSSYNEQFF.

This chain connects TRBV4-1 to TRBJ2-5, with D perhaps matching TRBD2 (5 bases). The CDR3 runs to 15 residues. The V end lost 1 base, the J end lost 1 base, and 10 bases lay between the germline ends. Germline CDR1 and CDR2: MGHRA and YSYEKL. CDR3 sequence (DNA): TGCGCCAGCAGCCAAGTTAGCGAATCCCAAGAGACCCAGTACTTC. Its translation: CASSQVSESQETQYF.

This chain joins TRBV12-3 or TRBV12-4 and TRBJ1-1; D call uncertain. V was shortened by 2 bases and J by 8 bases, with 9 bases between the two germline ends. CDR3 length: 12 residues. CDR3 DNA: TGTGCCAGCAGTTTAATAACACTAGAAGCTTTCTTT. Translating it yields CASSLITLEAFF.

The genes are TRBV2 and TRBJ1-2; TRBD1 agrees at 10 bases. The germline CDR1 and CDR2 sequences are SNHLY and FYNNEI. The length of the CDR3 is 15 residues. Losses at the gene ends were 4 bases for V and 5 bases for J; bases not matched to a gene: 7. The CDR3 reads CASSAEGQGIYGYTF. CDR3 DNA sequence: TGTGCCAGCAGTGCGGAGGGACAGGGGATATATGGCTACACCTTC.